This TCR beta chain was obtained from a study of beta chain features in type 1 diabetes. Study-wide findings and caveats: The study found moderately but significantly shorter TCRB CDR3s in all four CD4+ subsets of Type 1 diabetes patients. A potential influence of HLA type upon TCRB rearrangement remained unresolved herein.

This clone was seen a handful of times. Its specificity is not known. Distinct nucleotide sequences in the sample also encode this CDR3. This CDR3 spans 14 amino acids. The germline V and J ends were trimmed by 5 bases and 2 bases, with 9 bases remaining between them. Germline lookup yields CDR1 SGHVS and CDR2 FQNEAQ. All of the isolated RNA was reverse transcribed, so expressed TCRB transcripts were sequenced. Data came from immunoSEQ multiplex PCR; TCRdb stores just in-frame clones and leaves some out. The sample holds over 300,000 clones, over 7% seen once. The material sequenced was central memory CD4+ T cells from blood. The rearrangement joins TRBV7-8 to TRBJ1-4; the D is unclear. This receptor was taken from a man aged 25 to 40 with type 1 diabetes. The CDR3 sequence: CASSLGWTNEKLFF. The CDR3 DNA sequence: TGTGCCAGCAGCCTGGGGTGGACTAATGAAAAACTGTTTTTT.